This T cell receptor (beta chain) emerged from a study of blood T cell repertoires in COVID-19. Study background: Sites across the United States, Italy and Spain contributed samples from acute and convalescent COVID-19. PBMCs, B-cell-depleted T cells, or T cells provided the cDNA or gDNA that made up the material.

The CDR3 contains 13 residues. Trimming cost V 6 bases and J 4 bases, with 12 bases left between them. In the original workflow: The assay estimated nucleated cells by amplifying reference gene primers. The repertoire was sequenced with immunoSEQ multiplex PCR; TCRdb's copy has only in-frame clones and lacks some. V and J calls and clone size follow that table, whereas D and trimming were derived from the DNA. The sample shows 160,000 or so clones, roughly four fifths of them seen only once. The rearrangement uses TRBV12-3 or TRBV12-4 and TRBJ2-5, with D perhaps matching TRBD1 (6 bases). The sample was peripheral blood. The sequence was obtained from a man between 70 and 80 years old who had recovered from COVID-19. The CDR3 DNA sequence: TGTGCCAGCAGCCCGACAGGATTAGAGACCCAGTACTTC. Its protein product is CASSPTGLETQYF.